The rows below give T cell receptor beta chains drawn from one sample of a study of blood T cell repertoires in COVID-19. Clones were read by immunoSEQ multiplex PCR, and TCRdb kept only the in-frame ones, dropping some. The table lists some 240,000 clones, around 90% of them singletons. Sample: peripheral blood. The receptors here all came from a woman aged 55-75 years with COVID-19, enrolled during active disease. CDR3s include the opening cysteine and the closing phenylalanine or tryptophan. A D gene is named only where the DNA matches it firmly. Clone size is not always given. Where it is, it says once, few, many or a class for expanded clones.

TGTGCCAGCAGGGGACTTCGACAAGAGACCCAGTACTTC CASRGLRQETQYF TRBJ2-5 . TRBV6-5 .
TGTGCCAGCAGTTACCTCTCCAGGGGTGAAAAACTGTTTTTT CASSYLSRGEKLFF TRBJ1-4 . TRBV6-2/TRBV6-3 .
TGTGCCAGCTCACCGAGAGGGAGCTCCTACAATGAGCAGTTCTTC CASSPRGSSYNEQFF TRBJ2-1 . TRBV18 .
TGTGCCATCAGTGTACGGGGGGCAGATACGCAGTATTTT CAISVRGADTQYF TRBJ2-3 TRBD2 TRBV10-3 .
TGTGCCAGCAGCCAACTCGGACTAGCGGGAGGGGCCGGGGAGCTGTTTTTT CASSQLGLAGGAGELFF TRBJ2-2 TRBD2 TRBV7-2 .
TGTGCCAGCCAGGATAGCAATCAGCCCCAGCATTTT CASQDSNQPQHF TRBJ1-5 . TRBV6-5 few
TGTGCCAGTTCCACCCAGGGGGCTGGGAACATTCAGTACTTC CASSTQGAGNIQYF TRBJ2-4 TRBD1 TRBV19 .
TGTGCCGGCGGGCTTAGCGGGGGATATACCGGGGAGCTGTTTTTT CAGGLSGGYTGELFF TRBJ2-2 TRBD2 TRBV2 .
TGTGCCAGTAGTAGTCCTACAGGGGGGACTGGAAACACCATATATTTT CASSSPTGGTGNTIYF TRBJ1-3 TRBD1 TRBV19 .
TGTGCCAGCACCTATGCAACTAATGAAAAACTGTTTTTT CASTYATNEKLFF TRBJ1-4 . TRBV19 .
TGTGCCAGCAGCTTGGGCGGGACAGCTGGTCTGGGGGAGCAGTACTTC CASSLGGTAGLGEQYF TRBJ2-7 . TRBV5-5 .
TGTGCCAGCAGCTTCGGCGAGGGGGTATGGTATGGCTACACCTTC CASSFGEGVWYGYTF TRBJ1-2 . TRBV5-8 .
TGTGCCACCAGTGACAGTACAAGTAGCAATCAGCCCCAGCATTTT CATSDSTSSNQPQHF TRBJ1-5 . TRBV24-1 .
TGTGCCAGCAGTGCAGGGCCTAGGGACACTGAAGCTTTCTTT CASSAGPRDTEAFF TRBJ1-1 . TRBV25-1 .
TGTGCCAGCAGTTCAGGTTTCGCTACGCAGTATTTT CASSSGFATQYF TRBJ2-3 . TRBV6-5 .
TGTGCCAGCAGCTTCCAGGTAGCGGAGTTTTACAATGAGCAGTTCTTC CASSFQVAEFYNEQFF TRBJ2-1 . TRBV7-2 .